Below are 11 T cell receptor beta chains sequenced from a single sample in a study of blood T cell repertoires in COVID-19. Data came from immunoSEQ multiplex PCR; TCRdb stores just in-frame clones and leaves some out. Here the sample spans 80,000 to 100,000 clones, over 70% being singletons. Sequencing input: peripheral blood. Receptors originate from a man aged 55-75 years with acute or convalescent COVID-19.

The count of this clone is one. This chain uses TRBV2 with TRBJ2-7; no definite D call. This CDR3 region has 15 residues. Trimming removed 2 bases at V and 3 bases at J, with 14 bases between. The germline V gene has CDR1 SNHLY and CDR2 FYNNEI. The CDR3 protein is CASSESSSSIYEQYF. Written as DNA, the CDR3 is TGTGCCAGCAGTGAATCGTCGTCCTCTATCTACGAGCAGTACTTC.

The rearrangement joins TRBV19 to TRBJ1-5; 10 bases match TRBD1. The CDR3 runs to 17 residues. Per germline, CDR1 LNHDA and CDR2 SQIVND (reference sequence). V lost 7 bases to trimming and J lost 4 bases; unmatched junction nucleotides: 13. CDR3 sequence reads: CASTGTGAFGVNQPQHF. DNA for the CDR3: TGTGCCAGTACGGGGACAGGGGCGTTTGGGGTTAATCAGCCCCAGCATTTT.

The V call is TRBV6-2 or TRBV6-3, the J call TRBJ2-3; 7 bases match TRBD2. The V gene end was trimmed by 3 bases and the J gene end by 1 base; junction bases not matched to a gene: 4. The germline V gene encodes CDR1 MNHEY and CDR2 SVGEGT. CDR3 size: 15 residues. The CDR3 bases are TGTGCCAGCAGTTATTTGGGAGGGCGCACAGATACGCAGTATTTT. Amino acids: CASSYLGGRTDTQYF.

This chain uses TRBV6-2 or TRBV6-3 with TRBJ2-1; TRBD2 aligns across 11 bases. Looked up from germline, CDR1 is MNHEY and CDR2 is SVGEGT. The ends lost 6 bases at V and 4 bases at J; junction bases unmatched: 11. The CDR3 runs 17 residues. CDR3 nucleotide sequence: TGTGCCAGCAGCTCGCGGGGACTAGCGGTAATATACAATGAGCAGTTCTTC. Encoded protein: CASSSRGLAVIYNEQFF.

The chain has TRBV14 and TRBJ2-5, with 8 bases fitting TRBD1. With 2 bases clipped from V and 2 bases from J, the junction kept 4 bases outside the gene matches. Germline loops: CDR1 SGHDN, CDR2 FVKESK. The CDR3 spans 15 residues. The CDR3 region has the DNA TGTGCCAGCAGCCAACACAGGGGGATTCAAGAGACCCAGTACTTC. Residues: CASSQHRGIQETQYF.

The rearrangement uses TRBV30 and TRBJ1-5; D is undetermined. Germline loops: CDR1 GTSNPN, CDR2 SVGIG (reference sequence). The CDR3 covers 13 residues. The ends were cut back, 5 bases at V and 1 base at J, with 9 bases in the middle. The DNA of the CDR3 is TGTGCCTGGGATACGGGGAGCAATCAGCCCCAGCATTTT. Amino acids: CAWDTGSNQPQHF.

This clone occurred once. V gene TRBV27 combines with J gene TRBJ2-7; the D is unclear. Deletions cut 5 bases from V and 0 bases from J, with 5 bases between. The germline CDR1 and CDR2 sequences are MNHEY and SMNVEV (reference sequence). This CDR3 comprises 12 residues. In DNA form, the CDR3 reads TGTGCCAGCAGTAGCCGCTCCTACGAGCAGTACTTC. Its translation is CASSSRSYEQYF.

This clone was picked up one time. The chain recombines TRBV24-1 with TRBJ2-2; D is unclear. The CDR3 runs 15 residues. The germline V gene has CDR1 KGHDR and CDR2 SFDVKD. V gave up 5 bases and J gave up 5 bases, with 14 bases separating them. The chain's CDR3 is CATSASNSRTGELFF. The CDR3 nucleotides are TGTGCCACCAGTGCATCCAACTCGAGGACCGGGGAGCTGTTTTTT.

The V gene is TRBV9, the J gene TRBJ1-5, with TRBD1 as a possible D gene (6 bases). Trimming removed 4 bases from V and 2 bases from J, with 13 bases in between. Germline loops: CDR1 SGDLS, CDR2 YYNGEE. The CDR3 has 15 residues. CDR3 in amino acids: CASSPQGGRNQPQHF. As DNA, the CDR3 is TGTGCCAGCAGCCCCCAAGGGGGTCGCAATCAGCCCCAGCATTTT.

DNA for the CDR3: TGTGCCAGCAGCTCGACAGGGAGTGAAGCTTTCTTT. Translated: CASSSTGSEAFF. The chain combines TRBV7-9 with TRBJ1-1; 7 bases map to TRBD1. The junction had 3 bases not matched to a gene; V was cut back by 4 bases and J by 7 bases. Germline V lookup: CDR1 SEHNR, CDR2 FQNEAQ (reference sequence). This CDR3 has 12 residues.

The J gene is TRBJ2-3, the V gene TRBV7-2, with a weak D call TRBD2 (5 bases). CDR1 is SGHTA, CDR2 FQGNSA, per germline. The germline V and J ends were trimmed by 6 bases and 0 bases, with 13 bases remaining between them. CDR3 length: 15 amino acids. The CDR3 sequence is CASRNSGGSTDTQYF. The CDR3 DNA reads as TGTGCCAGCAGAAATAGTGGCGGGAGCACAGATACGCAGTATTTT.